What follows is one T cell receptor beta chain and its context. Its specific antigen is unknown. With only one base between it and a far larger clone, this is likely a read error. This sample is drawn from a study of shared clonotypes between healthy human individuals (dated by TCRdb to the early 2020s). About the full investigation: A couple of women and a few men aged 18 to 49 years were included in the cohort. To estimate repertoire size and how much clonotype sharing occurs between individuals, the study deeply sequenced the blood TCR repertoires of several healthy adults. To increase sequencing depth and limit assay-specific biases, different laboratories used diverse techniques to prepare libraries and sequence TCR repertoires. Between about 0.9 and 8.9 billion PBMCs per donor were obtained by leukapheresis.

CDR1 and CDR2 are read off the germline V gene as KGHSH and LQKENI. The CDR3 runs 14 residues from the cysteine to the phenylalanine. This entry keeps only the CDR3 DNA: 42 bases, framed from base 1. The germline V end is reduced by 3 bases and the J end by 5 bases; junction bases left unmatched: 7. Using the deep immunoSEQ assay, multiplex PCR amplified TCR CDR3 regions from genomic DNA. Genomic DNA extracted from each cell subset was distributed evenly over all wells of several immunoSEQ 96-well plates, and each plate served as one replicate. For unsorted PBMC, each replicate PCR was loaded with approximately 0.3 ug genomic DNA, equivalent to about 30,000 T cell genomes. Ten immunoSEQ deep assay plates were used to sequence unsorted PBMC genomic DNA. Purified libraries were measured with a Qubit 3.0 fluorometer, size-checked on a Bioanalyzer 2100, and measured again with the KAPA Library Quantification kit. Every immunoSEQ 96-well plate was sequenced on a separate single-read 150-cycle Illumina NextSeq 550 flow cell. As for how the authors treated the data: Because the immunoSEQ output held only junctional sequences and lacked quality scores, the filtering could not match the filtering applied to full-length reads. Sequences were annotated with PyIR, a Python wrapper for IgBLAST v1.9, and V/J genes and CDR3 were assigned using IMGT germline references. Reads were removed for weak V/J assignments (E-value above 1e-6), missing CDR3, stop codons, out-of-frame junctions, or ambiguous translated residues. V3J clonotypes were defined as sequences sharing an identical inferred V gene, J gene, and CDR3 amino acid sequence. The percentage overlap between two repertoires was calculated by dividing the number of shared unique clonotypes by the size of the smaller repertoire. Repertoire richness was assessed with RTK rarefaction, the Chao1 estimator, and Recon v2.1 estimates of unobserved clonotypes. The table was pulled from immuneACCESS by TCRdb, which kept in-frame rearrangements only. Such tables lose some clones; where checked, under half of the loss comes from unresolved V genes, and the rest has no known cause. That table is the source of V, J and clone size, and D and trimming were worked out from the DNA. In all, the sample holds hundreds of thousands of clones, and around 77% of those were seen once. The top ten clonotypes cover about 12% of the sample.

Broader findings and caveats from the paper: Sampling was restricted to blood, and TCR repertoires in tissue are likely to differ from TCR repertoires in blood. The genetic and exposure-history diversity represented was limited by the small number of donors. Pairwise subsampling led to the expectation that sequencing depth would affect the degree of clonotype sharing among donors.

The donors were healthy, HIV-negative adults who had no recently reported acute infections or vaccinations. Only Caucasian adults living in Nashville, Tennessee, USA were represented among the donors. In the unsorted samples, 70 million to 95 million PBMCs were counted, and genomic DNA was extracted using the QIAamp DNA Blood Mini kit. After blood collection by leukapheresis, PBMCs were isolated using Ficoll-Histopaque density gradient centrifugation and then cryopreserved in the vapor phase of liquid nitrogen. In this chain, TRBV18 is recombined with TRBJ2-7, with TRBD1 matching 7 junction bases. The receptor was derived from a middle-aged woman in good health. Some clones in this sample may be carry-over from other donors' samples. The sequencing sample was made of PBMCs. The bases are TGTGCCAGCTCACCCAGACAGGGAACCCACGAGCAGTACTTC. The encoded protein is CASSPRQGTHEQYF.